The 2 T cell receptor beta chains presented below share a single source sample, sequenced in a study of shared clonotypes between healthy human individuals. Repertoires were generated with immunoSEQ multiplex PCR, while TCRdb's copy carries only in-frame clones and drops some. The sample lists approximately 2.5 million clones, under 95% occurring once. The sequencing sample was made of naive CD4+ T cells from PBMCs. Subset: CD45RA+ positively selected. Receptors originate from a man aged 18 to 30 in good health. Some clones in this sample may be carry-over from other donors' samples.

This clone was seen a single time. The V and J genes are TRBV18 and TRBJ2-5, with 8 bases identical to TRBD1. Per the germline V gene, CDR1 is KGHSH and CDR2 is LQKENI. This CDR3 contains 16 residues. The ends lost 6 bases at V and 2 bases at J; junction bases unmatched: 11. The CDR3 loop is CASSLNQGALQETQYF. The CDR3 DNA follows: TGTGCCAGCTCGCTAAACCAGGGGGCCCTGCAAGAGACCCAGTACTTC.

This clone was counted a single time. The chain couples TRBV5-1 to TRBJ2-2; tentatively, D is TRBD2 (6 bases). Germline V gene lookup returns CDR1 SGHRS and CDR2 YFSETQ. The CDR3 runs 16 residues. Trimming took off 2 bases at V and 4 bases at J, with 15 bases between the two ends. The CDR3 is CASSFLASAGTGELFF. As DNA, the CDR3 is TGCGCCAGCAGCTTTTTGGCTAGCGCGGGCACCGGGGAGCTGTTTTTT.